The 30 T cell receptor beta chains below all came from one sample that was sequenced in a study of blood T cell repertoires in COVID-19. Profiling relied on immunoSEQ multiplex PCR, and the TCRdb table lists in-frame clones only, not all of them. This table has a few hundred thousand clones, around 86% appearing once. What was sequenced was PBMCs or T cells enriched from blood (not recorded which). Every receptor here comes from a woman between 50 and 59 years old who had recovered from COVID-19.

This chain joins TRBV10-3 and TRBJ2-5; 11 bases agree with TRBD2. The ends lost 6 bases at V and 2 bases at J; junction bases unmatched: 5. Looked up from germline, CDR1 is ENHRY and CDR2 is SYGVKD. This CDR3 contains 15 residues. The DNA of the CDR3 is TGTGCCATCAGGACTAGCGGGGATAGGCAAGAGACCCAGTACTTC. Its protein is CAIRTSGDRQETQYF.

This clone was observed a handful of times. The chain has TRBV20-1 and TRBJ2-1; D not certain. Germline V gene data show CDR1 as DFQATT and CDR2 as SNEGSKA (reference sequence). The CDR3 loop spans 12 amino acids. Between the trimmed V and J ends, which lost 3 bases and 6 bases, there was a span of 9 bases. The CDR3 spells CSASNSGNEQFF. In DNA form, the CDR3 reads TGCAGTGCTAGTAACTCGGGCAATGAGCAGTTCTTC.

The chain couples TRBV3-1 (or the pseudogene TRBV3-2) to TRBJ2-7; 10 nucleotides match TRBD2. Trimming cost V 5 bases and J 2 bases; bases outside gene matches: 6. The CDR3 runs 15 residues. CDR1 and CDR2 from the germline V gene are LGHDT and YNNKEL (reference sequence). CDR3 in amino acids: CASSVGLANTYEQYF. In nucleotides, the CDR3 is TGTGCCAGCAGCGTGGGACTAGCGAACACCTACGAGCAGTACTTC.

V and J are TRBV5-4 and TRBJ2-7, with 7 bases matching TRBD2. The CDR3 extends over 13 amino acids. The J segment lost 5 bases and the V segment lost 0 bases, leaving 2 bases of the junction unmatched. The germline CDR1 and CDR2 sequences are SGHNT and YYREEE (reference sequence). CDR3 residues: CASSLGLAHEQYF. CDR3 bases: TGTGCCAGCAGCTTGGGACTAGCACACGAGCAGTACTTC.

The V call is TRBV9, the J call TRBJ2-6, with TRBD1 identical over 7 bases. CDR1 SGDLS and CDR2 YYNGEE come from the germline V gene. The J segment lost 0 bases and the V segment lost 4 bases, leaving 7 bases of the junction unmatched. CDR3 length equals 17 residues. CDR3 region: CASSLQGSHSGANVLTF. As DNA, the CDR3 is TGTGCCAGCAGCTTACAGGGGTCGCACTCTGGGGCCAACGTCCTGACTTTC.

The chain uses TRBV6-2 or TRBV6-3 and TRBJ2-2, with 9 bases aligning to TRBD2. There are 17 residues in the CDR3. V lost 2 bases, J lost 4 bases, and 8 bases stayed unmatched. Germline V gene sequence: CDR1 MNHEY, CDR2 SVGEGT. The CDR3 sequence: CASSYAAGGPGTGELFF. The CDR3 coding sequence is TGTGCCAGCAGTTACGCGGCGGGAGGGCCGGGCACCGGGGAGCTGTTTTTT.

Comment on this clone: At the DNA level, this CDR3 is encoded by other sequences in the same sample as well. The chain carries TRBV7-2 and TRBJ2-3; 7 bases match TRBD2. CDR1 is SGHTA and CDR2 is FQGNSA in the germline V gene. The V segment lost 3 bases and the J segment 2 bases; nucleotides outside the gene matches: 5. The CDR3 totals 15 residues. CDR3: CASSFQRGNTDTQYF. DNA of the CDR3: TGTGCCAGCAGCTTCCAGCGGGGAAACACAGATACGCAGTATTTT.

V and J are TRBV6-5 and TRBJ1-5; D possibly corresponds to TRBD1 (5 bases). The CDR3 extends over 14 amino acids. Germline CDR1 reads MNHEY; CDR2 reads SVGAGI. The germline V and J ends were trimmed by 5 bases and 2 bases, with 10 bases remaining between them. The CDR3 region is CASSTRGGNQPQHF. DNA for the CDR3: TGTGCCAGCAGTACCCGGGGGGGCAATCAGCCCCAGCATTTT.

This chain joins TRBV7-2 and TRBJ1-2; 8 nucleotides align to TRBD1. Germline trimming cut 5 bases from V and 4 bases from J; bases unmatched to any gene: 15. The germline V gene has CDR1 SGHTA and CDR2 FQGNSA. This CDR3 contains 17 residues. The CDR3 protein is CASSVGRTGGKGYGYTF. In DNA, the CDR3 is TGTGCCAGCAGCGTGGGTCGAACAGGGGGGAAAGGCTATGGCTACACCTTC.

The V call is TRBV2, the J call TRBJ2-7; TRBD2 aligns across 10 bases. The germline V gene encodes CDR1 SNHLY and CDR2 FYNNEI. J gave up 6 bases and V 4 bases, and 9 bases lay outside the gene matches. The CDR3 runs to 15 residues. For the CDR3, the DNA is TGTGCCAGCAGTGGTTGGCTAGCGGGAGCTGGCGAGCAGTACTTC. Its translation: CASSGWLAGAGEQYF.

This clone was observed a handful of times. V usage is TRBV7-2 and J usage is TRBJ1-5; no clear D. Germline values: CDR1 SGHTA, CDR2 FQGNSA. The length of the CDR3 is 14 residues. V was trimmed by 5 bases and J by 0 bases, leaving 8 bases between them. In DNA, the CDR3 is TGTGCCAGCAGCACCCCCTATAGCAATCAGCCCCAGCATTTT. It yields the protein CASSTPYSNQPQHF.

This clone was found a few times. Other DNA variants within this sample encode the same CDR3. J is TRBJ1-5 and V is TRBV5-1; D remains unclear. Germline CDR1 and CDR2: SGHRS and YFSETQ. The length of the CDR3 is 15 residues. Trimming removed 0 bases from V and 7 bases from J, with 14 bases in between. CDR3 sequence reads: CASSLVGSPGQPQHF. For the CDR3, the DNA is TGCGCCAGCAGCTTGGTCGGGTCACCCGGGCAGCCCCAGCATTTT.

The genes are TRBV19 and TRBJ2-5, with D maybe TRBD1 (6 bases). The germline V and J ends were trimmed by 5 bases and 0 bases, with 13 bases remaining between them. Germline values: CDR1 LNHDA, CDR2 SQIVND (reference sequence). This CDR3 contains 15 residues. The chain's CDR3 is CASSPGGKYQETQYF. The DNA of the CDR3 is TGTGCCAGTAGTCCTGGGGGCAAGTACCAAGAGACCCAGTACTTC. The full variable domain, with the rest looked up from reference TRBV19 and TRBJ2-5, is DGGITQSPKYLFRKEGQNVTLSCEQNLNHDAMYWYRQDPGQGLRLIYYSQIVNDFQKGDIAEGYSVSREKKESFPLTVTSAQKNPTAFYLCASSPGGKYQETQYFGPGTRLLVL.

V usage is TRBV7-2 and J usage is TRBJ2-7; D is possibly TRBD2 (5 bases). The CDR3 sequence is 16 residues long. Between the trimmed V and J ends, which lost 5 bases and 0 bases, there was a span of 17 bases. Germline CDR1 SGHTA, CDR2 FQGNSA. Here the CDR3 reads CASSPNSAASSYEQYF. The CDR3 DNA reads TGTGCCAGCAGCCCTAATTCAGCGGCGAGCTCCTACGAGCAGTACTTC.

Of note for this clone: At one end the junction does not follow the germline gene, possibly because of a read error. The chain employs TRBV15 and TRBJ1-2, with 11 bases fitting TRBD1. Germline CDR1 LNHNV, CDR2 YYDKDF (reference sequence). CDR3 length: 15 residues. CDR3 loop: CATRRGTGGGDGYTF. In nucleotides, the CDR3 is TGTGCCACCAGGAGAGGGACAGGGGGTGGGGATGGCTACACCTTC.

V gene TRBV7-6 combines with J gene TRBJ1-2, with D maybe TRBD1 (6 bases). The germline V and J ends were trimmed by 5 bases and 2 bases, with 12 bases remaining between them. Germline values: CDR1 SGHVS, CDR2 FNYEAQ. This CDR3 comprises 14 residues. In nucleotides, the CDR3 is TGTGCCAGCAGCCCTCGGACAGAAAACTATGGCTACACCTTC. This encodes CASSPRTENYGYTF.

This chain joins TRBV7-2 and TRBJ1-2; D possibly corresponds to TRBD1 (6 bases). The CDR3 is 15 amino acids. Per germline, CDR1 SGHTA and CDR2 FQGNSA. V lost 5 bases, J lost 3 bases, and 16 bases lay in between. Written as DNA, the CDR3 is TGTGCCAGCAGCCCCCTCTTACAGGGATACTATGGCTACACCTTC. Protein: CASSPLLQGYYGYTF. The complete variable domain, with remaining parts taken from reference TRBV7-2 and TRBJ1-2, reads GAGVSQSPSNKVTEKGKDVELRCDPISGHTALYWYRQSLGQGLEFLIYFQGNSAPDKSGLPSDRFSAERTGGSVSTLTIQRTQQEDSAVYLCASSPLLQGYYGYTFGSGTRLTVV.

This sequence joins TRBV19 and TRBJ1-5, with D maybe TRBD1 (5 bases). The length of the CDR3 is 13 residues. Germline CDR1 and CDR2: LNHDA and SQIVND (reference sequence). V was trimmed by 5 bases and J by 5 bases, leaving 10 bases between them. For the CDR3, the DNA is TGTGCCAGTAGTTTGCAGGGTCATCAGCCCCAGCATTTT. Translated, it gives CASSLQGHQPQHF.

V is TRBV27 and J is TRBJ1-2; no firm D call. The V gene's germline CDR1 is MNHEY and CDR2 SMNVEV (reference sequence). The germline V and J ends were trimmed by 0 bases and 2 bases, with 10 bases remaining between them. The CDR3 has 15 residues. The CDR3 nucleotides are TGTGCCAGCAGTTTATCGGGCAGAACAAACTATGGCTACACCTTC. This encodes CASSLSGRTNYGYTF.

The J gene is TRBJ1-2, the V gene TRBV5-6; 8 bases align to TRBD1. The CDR3 is 15 residues long. Germline V CDR1 and CDR2: SGHDT, YYEEEE. V lost 0 bases and J lost 4; bases outside the gene matches: 5. In DNA form, the CDR3 reads TGTGCCAGCAGCTTGGGACAGGGGATCCTCTATGGCTACACCTTC. Protein sequence: CASSLGQGILYGYTF. The full variable domain, completed using reference TRBV5-6 and TRBJ1-2, is DAGVTQSPTHLIKTRGQQVTLRCSPKSGHDTVSWYQQALGQGPQFIFQYYEEEERQRGNFPDRFSGHQFPNYSSELNVNALLLGDSALYLCASSLGQGILYGYTFGSGTRLTVV.

The V gene is TRBV7-2, the J gene TRBJ2-6, with a tentative D call TRBD1 (6 bases). This CDR3 has 17 residues. The V and J ends lost 5 bases and 2 bases respectively, with 16 bases between them. CDR1 and CDR2 (germline): SGHTA, FQGNSA. In DNA, the CDR3 is TGTGCCAGCAGCATACAGGGTTCTTTAGCTGGGGCCAACGTCCTGACTTTC. This sequence encodes CASSIQGSLAGANVLTF.

This clone was seen more than once but under ten times. The chain couples TRBV3-1 (or the pseudogene TRBV3-2) to TRBJ1-2; maybe TRBD1 (5 bases). Germline assignment: CDR1 LGHDT and CDR2 YNNKEL (reference sequence). The CDR3 spans 12 residues. V was pared by 1 base and J by 9 bases, with 9 bases between. CDR3 amino acids: CASSQGGDRYTF. Here the CDR3 DNA reads TGTGCCAGCAGCCAAGGCGGGGACCGCTACACCTTC.

This chain connects TRBV10-3 to TRBJ1-2, with unresolved D. In germline, CDR1 is ENHRY, CDR2 SYGVKD. V was pared by 0 bases and J by 6 bases, with 5 bases between. CDR3 length: 12 amino acids. CDR3 protein: CAISESSDGYTF. In nucleotides, the CDR3 is TGTGCCATCAGTGAGTCGTCAGATGGCTACACCTTC.

The chain links TRBV5-1 to TRBJ2-1; TRBD2 matches at 15 bases. Germline lookup yields CDR1 SGHRS and CDR2 YFSETQ. The CDR3 contains 19 residues. V gave up 4 bases and J gave up 0 bases; unmatched junction bases: 8. The CDR3: CASSPGTSGGISSYNEQFF. In DNA, the CDR3 is TGCGCCAGCAGCCCGGGGACTAGCGGGGGGATAAGCTCCTACAATGAGCAGTTCTTC.

This chain uses TRBV3-1 (or the pseudogene TRBV3-2) with TRBJ1-1; D remains unclear. With 3 bases removed from V and 4 bases from J, the gap between germline ends came to 6 bases. This CDR3 is built from 12 residues. From germline, CDR1 is LGHDT and CDR2 YNNKEL (reference sequence). CDR3 sequence: CASSHSGTEAFF. The CDR3 DNA sequence: TGTGCCAGCAGCCACAGCGGCACTGAAGCTTTCTTT.

Of note for this clone: At one end, the junction sequence differs from germline, possibly due to a read error. V is TRBV5-4 and J is TRBJ2-5; perhaps TRBD2 as D (6 bases). Per the germline V gene, CDR1 is SGHNT and CDR2 is YYREEE (reference sequence). The CDR3 is 13 amino acids. CDR3 loop: CASSLATLRELNF. The CDR3 region has the DNA TGTGCCAGCAGCTTGGCGACCCTTCGGGAGTTGAACTTC.

The rearrangement links TRBV19 to TRBJ1-1; D is ambiguous. Germline CDR1 is LNHDA and CDR2 is SQIVND (reference sequence). V was cut by 7 bases and J by 5 bases, with 17 bases left in between. This CDR3 has 14 residues. In DNA form, the CDR3 reads TGTGCCAGTACCCCTCCTGGCCGGCGGACTGAAGCTTTCTTT. Translated, it gives CASTPPGRRTEAFF.

The V and J genes are TRBV12-3 or TRBV12-4 and TRBJ1-2; tentative D call: TRBD1 (5 bases). CDR3 size: 13 residues. V lost 5 bases and J 10 bases, leaving 17 bases between the germline ends. CDR3 loop: CASSLGGHVDYTF. The CDR3 nucleotides read TGTGCCAGCAGTCTGGGGGGTCATGTGGACTACACCTTC.

The CDR3 DNA is TGTGCCAGCAACCAAATAGGGGGTGGCTACACCTTC. Translated, it gives CASNQIGGGYTF. This chain joins TRBV12-3 or TRBV12-4 and TRBJ1-2; TRBD1 is a possible D gene (6 bases). CDR3 length: 12 residues. Deletions cut 7 bases from V and 7 bases from J, with 13 bases between.

The chain recombines TRBV7-8 with TRBJ1-1; D is ambiguous. The CDR3 runs to 14 residues. V lost 1 base to trimming and J lost 1 base, with 7 bases between them. The germline CDR1 and CDR2 sequences are SGHVS and FQNEAQ. CDR3 sequence reads: CASSLVSKNTEAFF. CDR3 coding DNA: TGTGCCAGCAGCTTAGTGTCCAAGAACACTGAAGCTTTCTTT.